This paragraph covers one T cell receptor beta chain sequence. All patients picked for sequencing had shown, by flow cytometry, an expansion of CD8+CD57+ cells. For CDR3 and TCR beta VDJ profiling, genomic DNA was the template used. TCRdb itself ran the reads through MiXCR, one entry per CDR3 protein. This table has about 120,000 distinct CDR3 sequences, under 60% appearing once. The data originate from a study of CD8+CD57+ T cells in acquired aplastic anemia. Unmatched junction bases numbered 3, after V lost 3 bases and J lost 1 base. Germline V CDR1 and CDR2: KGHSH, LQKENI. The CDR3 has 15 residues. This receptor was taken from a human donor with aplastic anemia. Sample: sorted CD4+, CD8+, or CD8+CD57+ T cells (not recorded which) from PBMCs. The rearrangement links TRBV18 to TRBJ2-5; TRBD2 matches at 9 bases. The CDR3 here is CASSPLTSGQETQYF. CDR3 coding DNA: TGTGCCAGCTCACCGTTGACTAGCGGCCAAGAGACCCAGTACTTC.